These 29 T cell receptor beta chains were all obtained from the same sample, sequenced in a study of regulatory T cells in long-lasting Graves disease. Stated time point: newly diagnosed GD, antithyroid drugs for less than 3 months. The TCR library was made from RNA extracted from PBMCs. For TCR beta, libraries came from iRepertoire HTBI primers and Arm-PCR of CDR3 regions. TCRdb recomputed calls from the multiplex PCR reads with MiXCR, one row per CDR3 protein. The repertoire has fewer than 350,000 distinct CDR3 sequences, under 20% of them found once; the top ten carry 38%. The source material was peripheral blood mononuclear cells (PBMCs), sampled at new diagnosis, from a patient treated with antithyroid drugs. These TCRs come from a female donor with Graves disease.

This clonotype was counted only a few times. The V gene is TRBV6-5, the J gene TRBJ2-7; 9 bases are a match to TRBD2. Looked up from germline, CDR1 is MNHEY and CDR2 is SVGAGI. The CDR3 contains 14 residues. After removal of 1 base from V and 5 bases from J, the junction contained 3 bases not matched to a gene. This CDR3 is CASSYWREGHEQYF. The CDR3 nucleotides are TGTGCCAGCAGTTACTGGCGGGAGGGCCACGAGCAGTACTTC.

In its sample, this clonotype was seen many times. The chain couples TRBV28 to TRBJ2-5; D is unclear. Germline loops: CDR1 MDHEN, CDR2 SYDVKM. There are 16 residues in the CDR3. Trimming stripped 2 bases from V and 1 base from J, with 14 bases between. In DNA, the CDR3 is TGTGCCAGCAGTTTACGGGTCGGATGGGGCCAAGAGACCCAGTACTTC. It encodes CASSLRVGWGQETQYF.

This clonotype was observed a few times. This rearrangement joins TRBV2 to TRBJ2-3; D uncertain. V lost 11 bases and J lost 0, with 12 bases in between. CDR1 is SNHLY and CDR2 is FYNNEI in the germline V gene. The CDR3 contains 13 residues. The DNA of the CDR3 is TGTGCCGGCACCAGTGTTAGCACAGATACGCAGTATTTT. It yields the protein CAGTSVSTDTQYF. Supplemented by reference TRBV2 and TRBJ2-3, the full variable domain reads EPEVTQTPSHQVTQMGQEVILRCVPISNHLYFYWYRQILGQKVEFLVSFYNNEISEKSEIFDDQFSVERPDGSNFTLKIRSTKLEDSAMYFCAGTSVSTDTQYFGPGTRLTVL.

Ten or more counts support this clonotype. The chain couples TRBV11-2 to TRBJ2-1; D is possibly TRBD1 or TRBD2 (7 bases each). The V end was cut by 1 base, the J end by 8 bases, with 18 bases between. This CDR3 region has 16 residues. From germline, CDR1 is SGHAT and CDR2 FQNNGV. CDR3 residues: CASSLAAAGGVHEQFF. In DNA form, the CDR3 reads TGTGCCAGCAGCTTAGCGGCGGCAGGGGGGGTTCATGAGCAGTTCTTC.

There are a few counts of this clonotype. V gene TRBV7-9 combines with J gene TRBJ2-6; D possibly corresponds to TRBD1 (7 bases). Between the trimmed V and J ends, which lost 2 bases and 0 bases, there was a span of 11 bases. CDR3 size: 17 residues. Germline-derived CDR1 and CDR2 are SEHNR and FQNEAQ (reference sequence). In nucleotides, the CDR3 is TGTGCCAGCAGCTTAATCCAGGGGGGCTCTGGGGCCAACGTCCTGACTTTC. As protein: CASSLIQGGSGANVLTF.

Only a few counts were recorded for this clonotype. This chain joins TRBV20-1 and TRBJ1-1, with no clear D. Trimming removed 0 bases from V and 1 base from J, with 12 bases in between. Germline CDR1 DFQATT, CDR2 SNEGSKA (reference sequence). This CDR3 is 15 amino acids long. The CDR3: CSARDLIGPNTEAFF. For the CDR3, the DNA is TGCAGTGCTAGAGATCTGATCGGACCGAACACTGAAGCTTTCTTT.

This chain links TRBV24-1 with TRBJ1-2; the match to TRBD1 covers 12 bases. V dropped 5 bases and J dropped 6; count of bases not matched to a gene: 15. The CDR3 extends over 18 amino acids. Germline V CDR1 and CDR2: KGHDR, SFDVKD. CDR3 in amino acids: CATSGPYLGGTGGNGYTF. The CDR3 DNA sequence: TGTGCCACCAGTGGACCCTATCTCGGAGGGACAGGGGGCAATGGCTACACCTTC.

As concerns this clonotype: One end of the junction varies from germline; a read error may be responsible. The rearrangement links TRBV24-1 to TRBJ2-7; D unclear. Germline V gene sequence: CDR1 KGHDR, CDR2 SFDVKD. The CDR3 loop spans 13 amino acids. CDR3 amino acids: CATSDSLSYKQYF. CDR3 nucleotides: TGTGCCACCAGTGATTCACTATCCTACAAGCAGTACTTC.

Comment on this clonotype: This may be a read error, as it is one base from a much larger clone. CDR3 sequence: CARGVGLYEQHF. The CDR3 bases are TGTGCAAGAGGGGTAGGCCTCTACGAGCAGCACTTC. The chain carries TRBV2 and TRBJ2-7; D assignment may be TRBD1 or TRBD2 (5 bases each). The CDR3 runs 12 residues. Germline assignment: CDR1 SNHLY and CDR2 FYNNEI.

This clonotype was counted between two and nine times. This chain joins TRBV27 and TRBJ2-2; D assignment may be TRBD1 or TRBD2 (7 bases each). The germline V gene has CDR1 MNHEY and CDR2 SMNVEV (reference sequence). The ends were cut back, 5 bases at V and 0 bases at J, with 13 bases in the middle. The CDR3 has 16 residues. DNA for the CDR3: TGTGCCAGCAGTCAGGGGGGGGCTGCGAACACCGGGGAGCTGTTTTTT. Translated: CASSQGGAANTGELFF.

This clonotype showed up many times. This chain connects TRBV12-3 or TRBV12-4 to TRBJ2-1, with 11 bases aligning to TRBD2. V lost 3 bases and J lost 14; bases outside the gene matches: 12. The CDR3 length is 15 residues. CDR3 sequence reads: CASSFSGRAQIQEFF. The CDR3 region has the DNA TGTGCCAGCAGTTTTAGCGGGAGGGCACAGATCCAGGAGTTCTTC.

This chain links TRBV11-2 with TRBJ2-3, with TRBD2 identical over 7 bases. Trimming cost V 1 base and J 4 bases; bases outside gene matches: 5. Germline V gene lookup returns CDR1 SGHAT and CDR2 FQNNGV. This CDR3 is 15 amino acids long. This CDR3 is CASSLVAGVSDTQYF. The CDR3 bases are TGTGCCAGCAGCTTAGTCGCGGGAGTATCAGATACGCAGTATTTT.

V usage is TRBV7-3 and J usage is TRBJ2-7; weak D call: TRBD2 (6 bases). CDR3 length: 15 amino acids. Trimming left V 5 bases short and J 5 bases short, with 19 bases between. The germline V gene has CDR1 SGHTA and CDR2 FQGTGA. CDR3 DNA sequence: TGTGCCAGCAGCCTCGGAGGGCAGGGTAATGACGAGCAGTACTTC. This sequence encodes CASSLGGQGNDEQYF.

The V call is TRBV9, the J call TRBJ2-1, with D perhaps TRBD1 or TRBD2 (5 bases each). Trimming took 4 bases from V and 10 from J, leaving 12 bases between them. CDR1 is SGDLS and CDR2 is YYNGEE in the germline V gene. The CDR3 contains 12 residues. CDR3 nucleotide sequence: TGTGCCAGCAGCCCGGGACCAAGCGAGCAGTTCTTC. It translates to CASSPGPSEQFF.

This clonotype was observed at least ten times. The chain employs TRBV2 and TRBJ2-4; unclear D gene. This CDR3 region has 15 residues. The germline CDR1 and CDR2 sequences are SNHLY and FYNNEI. V lost 3 bases to trimming and J lost 0 bases, with 9 bases between them. CDR3 DNA: TGTGCCAGCAGTGAGGGCTTACTAGCCAAAAACATTCAGTACTTC. Amino acids: CASSEGLLAKNIQYF.

Points on this clonotype: It differs at one base from a far larger clone, so likely a read error. The chain has TRBV28 and TRBJ2-1; D ambiguous. V was clipped by 6 bases and J by 9 bases, with 9 bases between them. Germline values: CDR1 MDHEN, CDR2 SYDVKM. There are 11 residues in the CDR3. CDR3 loop: CASRGYGEQFF. Here the CDR3 DNA reads TGTGCCAGCAGGGGGTACGGTGAGCAGTTCTTC.

This clonotype was counted at least ten times. The chain uses TRBV18 and TRBJ1-1; D remains unclear. V shed 2 bases and J shed 0 bases, with 7 bases lying between them. This CDR3 has 14 residues. CDR1 is KGHSH and CDR2 is LQKENI in the germline V gene. CDR3 coding DNA: TGTGCCAGCTCACCATATGTTATGAACACTGAAGCTTTCTTT. This gives the protein CASSPYVMNTEAFF.

This chain joins TRBV3-1 and TRBJ2-2, with 11 bases lining up with TRBD2. The J segment lost 5 bases and the V segment lost 1 base, leaving 9 bases of the junction unmatched. This CDR3 spans 18 amino acids. The germline V gene encodes CDR1 LGHDT and CDR2 YNNKEL (reference sequence). In DNA form, the CDR3 reads TGTGCCAGCAGCCAAGTTGGGACTAGCGGAGAACAGACCGGGGAGCTGTTTTTT. Its translation: CASSQVGTSGEQTGELFF.

For this clonotype: A much more abundant neighbour one base away suggests this may be a read error. The genes are TRBV12-3 or TRBV12-4 and TRBJ1-5; possible D gene TRBD1, 6 bases. CDR3 length equals 15 residues. CDR3 sequence: CASNLTGWSNQPQHF. The CDR3, as DNA: TGTGCCAGCAATTTAACAGGGTGGAGCAATCAGCCCCAGCATTTT.

This chain links TRBV20-1 with TRBJ2-1; D not certain. Germline V gives CDR1 DFQATT, CDR2 SNEGSKA (reference sequence). This CDR3 region has 16 residues. Trimming removed 2 bases from V and 4 bases from J, with 18 bases in between. CDR3 residues: CSARPSPHSSYNEQFF. CDR3 nucleotide sequence: TGCAGTGCTAGACCATCACCGCATAGCAGTTACAATGAGCAGTTCTTC.

The rearrangement uses TRBV28 and TRBJ2-6, with TRBD2 matching 10 bases. The CDR3 consists of 16 residues. CDR1 MDHEN and CDR2 SYDVKM come from the germline V gene. V shed 3 bases and J 3 bases; nucleotides not matched to a gene: 2. The CDR3 bases are TGTGCCAGCAGTTTGGGACTAGCGTTTGGGGCCAACGTCCTGACTTTC. Translated: CASSLGLAFGANVLTF.

This clonotype was recorded many times. J is TRBJ2-1 and V is TRBV2; TRBD2 agrees at 7 bases. The length of the CDR3 is 14 residues. In germline, CDR1 is SNHLY, CDR2 FYNNEI. Trimming took 6 bases from V and 1 from J; bases not matched to a gene: 3. The CDR3, as DNA: TGTGCCAGCAGAGTCGGGGGGTCCTACAATGAGCAGTTCTTC. This sequence encodes CASRVGGSYNEQFF.

The CDR3 DNA reads as TGTGCCAGCACAAGGGGTCTCGAGTTACTTGGGACAGGGGAGCTGTTTTTT. This gives the protein CASTRGLELLGTGELFF. The chain recombines TRBV13 with TRBJ2-2; weak D call: TRBD1 (6 bases). The germline CDR1 and CDR2 sequences are PRHDT and FYEKMQ (reference sequence). CDR3 length equals 17 residues. Trimming pared 7 bases from V and 8 bases from J, leaving 26 bases between.

V usage is TRBV4-1 and J usage is TRBJ1-5, with 9 bases aligning to TRBD1. Germline trimming cut 9 bases from V and 0 bases from J; bases unmatched to any gene: 3. The CDR3 contains 14 residues. Germline loops: CDR1 MGHRA, CDR2 YSYEKL. The CDR3 is CARWTGDSNQPQHF. DNA for the CDR3: TGCGCCAGGTGGACAGGGGATAGCAATCAGCCCCAGCATTTT.

There are many counts of this clonotype. The rearrangement links TRBV28 to TRBJ1-2; tentatively, D is TRBD1 (6 bases). CDR3 size: 15 residues. V was trimmed by 3 bases and J by 1 base, leaving 12 bases between them. CDR1 and CDR2 from the germline V gene are MDHEN and SYDVKM. The CDR3: CASSFQGQNNYGYTF. The CDR3 bases are TGTGCCAGCAGTTTCCAGGGGCAAAATAACTATGGCTACACCTTC.

The rearrangement links TRBV6-2 or TRBV6-3 to TRBJ2-1, with 7 bases matching TRBD2. CDR3 size: 17 residues. In germline, CDR1 is MNHEY, CDR2 SVGEGT. V shed 5 bases and J 1 base; nucleotides not matched to a gene: 11. Here the CDR3 DNA reads TGTGCCAGCAGTGAAGGCAGTCTAGCGGTGTCCTACAATGAGCAGTTCTTC. This sequence encodes CASSEGSLAVSYNEQFF.

About this clonotype: A read error is likely here: a far larger clone is one base away. This chain uses TRBV3-1 with TRBJ2-1; TRBD2 matches 12 bases. After removal of 8 bases from V and 7 bases from J, the junction contained 6 bases not matched to a gene. This CDR3 region has 14 residues. Germline CDR1 is LGHDT and CDR2 is YNNKEL (reference sequence). CDR3 in DNA: TGTGCCAGCCGCCTAGCGGGAGGGGGTAATGAGCAGTTCTTC. This sequence encodes CASRLAGGGNEQFF.

The sample holds many counts of this clonotype. The gene calls are TRBV7-9 and TRBJ2-7; D is ambiguous. The V end was cut by 1 base, the J end by 2 bases, with 12 bases between. Germline values: CDR1 SEHNR, CDR2 FQNEAQ (reference sequence). The CDR3 consists of 15 residues. The CDR3 DNA reads as TGTGCCAGCAGCTTAGGCGTGGGTCCGACCTACGAGCAGTACTTC. Translating it yields CASSLGVGPTYEQYF.

This clonotype was counted ten times or more. The J gene is TRBJ1-6, the V gene TRBV7-9, with a weak D call TRBD1 (6 bases). The CDR3 has 11 amino acids. V lost 3 bases and J 13 bases, leaving 7 bases between the germline ends. Germline loops: CDR1 SEHNR, CDR2 FQNEAQ (reference sequence). CDR3 in DNA: TGTGCCAGCAGCTTGGGGGGCCCCCTCCACTTT. This translates into CASSLGGPLHF. Looking up the rest from reference TRBV7-9 and TRBJ1-6 gives the full variable domain: DTGVSQNPRHKITKRGQNVTFRCDPISEHNRLYWYRQTLGQGPEFLTYFQNEAQLEKSRLLSDRFSAERPKGSFSTLEIQRTEQGDSAMYLCASSLGGPLHFGNGTRLTVT.